One and the same sample provided the 8 T cell receptor beta chains below, sequenced in a study of blood T cell repertoires in COVID-19. Sequencing was performed with immunoSEQ multiplex PCR; in TCRdb, only in-frame clones are kept and a portion is missing. The sample lists more than 250,000 clones, 75% to 90% seen once, with 2.2% in the top ten. Material: PBMCs or T cells enriched from blood (not recorded which). Receptors were obtained from a man aged 25 to 45 who had recovered from COVID-19.

This chain uses TRBV2 with TRBJ2-5; TRBD1 might be the D (5 bases). The CDR3 consists of 15 residues. V was shortened by 6 bases and J by 2 bases, with 16 bases between the two germline ends. CDR1 SNHLY and CDR2 FYNNEI come from the germline V gene. The CDR3 nucleotides read TGTGCCAGCAGCAGAGCCAGACAGCCGCAAGAGACCCAGTACTTC. The encoded protein is CASSRARQPQETQYF.

The V call is TRBV3-1 (or the pseudogene TRBV3-2), the J call TRBJ2-7, with 10 bases matching TRBD1. The CDR3 loop spans 16 amino acids. Germline CDR1 reads LGHDT; CDR2 reads YNNKEL (reference sequence). The V gene end was trimmed by 0 bases and the J gene end by 6 bases; junction bases not matched to a gene: 8. CDR3 protein: CASSQDPGTGAVEQYF. DNA for the CDR3: TGTGCCAGCAGCCAAGACCCCGGGACAGGGGCCGTCGAGCAGTACTTC.

The chain employs TRBV18 and TRBJ1-2, with 9 bases fitting TRBD1. CDR1 is KGHSH and CDR2 is LQKENI in the germline V gene. This CDR3 comprises 14 residues. J gave up 7 bases and V 3 bases, and 6 bases lay outside the gene matches. CDR3 sequence (DNA): TGTGCCAGCTCACCGGGACAGGGACGGGGTGGCTACACCTTC. Translation gives CASSPGQGRGGYTF.

This chain links TRBV2 with TRBJ2-7; 7 nucleotides agree with TRBD1. In germline, CDR1 is SNHLY, CDR2 FYNNEI. The CDR3 runs to 13 residues. The V gene end was trimmed by 4 bases and the J gene end by 5 bases; junction bases not matched to a gene: 5. CDR3 sequence: CASSGIQGNEQYF. The CDR3, as DNA: TGTGCCAGCAGTGGAATACAGGGGAACGAGCAGTACTTC.

V usage is TRBV3-1 (or the pseudogene TRBV3-2) and J usage is TRBJ1-2; 7 bases are shared with TRBD1. The length of the CDR3 is 14 residues. V lost 5 bases and J lost 3; bases outside the gene matches: 6. Germline V lookup: CDR1 LGHDT, CDR2 YNNKEL (reference sequence). The CDR3 reads CASSSLGTDYGYTF. The CDR3 DNA reads as TGTGCCAGCAGCAGTCTCGGGACAGACTATGGCTACACCTTC.

The chain is built from TRBV5-4 and TRBJ2-3; 12 nucleotides align to TRBD1. Trimming took 0 bases from V and 3 from J; bases not matched to a gene: 8. The length of the CDR3 is 18 residues. CDR1 and CDR2 (germline): SGHNT, YYREEE (reference sequence). CDR3 DNA sequence: TGTGCCAGCAGCTTGGGGGCCCCGGGACAGGGGGCAACAGATACGCAGTATTTT. This translates into CASSLGAPGQGATDTQYF.

This chain uses TRBV18 with TRBJ1-2; the D gene is possibly TRBD1 (5 bases). The CDR3 totals 17 residues. The V gene's germline CDR1 is KGHSH and CDR2 LQKENI. V was cut by 3 bases and J by 3 bases, with 20 bases left in between. In DNA, the CDR3 is TGTGCCAGCTCACCGTCGGGAAGGGTCCCGGGGGACTATGGCTACACCTTC. This sequence encodes CASSPSGRVPGDYGYTF.

This clone was observed a handful of times. The rearrangement joins TRBV27 to TRBJ2-1, with 8 nucleotides matching TRBD2. Trimming removed 5 bases from V and 4 bases from J; junction bases left unmatched: 10. From germline, CDR1 is MNHEY and CDR2 SMNVEV (reference sequence). CDR3 length: 16 amino acids. In nucleotides, the CDR3 is TGTGCCAGCAGTCCCCAGTTAGCGGGGTTTTACAATGAGCAGTTCTTC. Residues: CASSPQLAGFYNEQFF.